The rows below give T cell receptor beta chains drawn from one sample of a study of cytomegalovirus exposure and HLA in healthy donors. Here immunoSEQ multiplex PCR was the method, and the copy in TCRdb shows in-frame clones only, minus some. This sample has 120,000 or so clones; roughly four fifths occur once, and the top ten carry roughly 1.2%. Specimen: PBMCs. Receptors were obtained from a woman aged 30 to 39 in good health and CMV-seronegative. CDR3s include the opening cysteine and the closing phenylalanine or tryptophan. The D gene is left open where the match is weak. Size values are once, few and many counts, or a class for expanded clones, and some rows have none.

clone size	V gene	D gene	J gene	CDR3 protein	CDR3 DNA
-	TRBV7-8	-	TRBJ2-1	CASSPRGSSYNEQFF	TGTGCCAGCAGCCCGCGAGGGAGCTCCTACAATGAGCAGTTCTTC
-	TRBV4-2	TRBD2	TRBJ2-5	CASSQGGLAGGPPRVGTQYF	TGTGCCAGCAGCCAAGGCGGACTAGCGGGGGGGCCTCCAAGAGTAGGGACCCAGTACTTC
-	TRBV2	TRBD1	TRBJ1-2	CASNLLQTGTGGYTF	TGTGCCAGCAACCTTTTACAGACAGGGACCGGTGGCTACACCTTC
-	TRBV2	TRBD1	TRBJ1-5	CASSGGTGRSQPQHF	TGTGCCAGCAGCGGAGGGACAGGGCGTTCGCAGCCCCAGCATTTT
-	TRBV6-5	TRBD2	TRBJ2-5	CASSYWASGQETQYF	TGTGCCAGCAGTTATTGGGCTAGCGGCCAAGAGACCCAGTACTTC
-	TRBV5-4	TRBD2	TRBJ2-1	CAVTGLAGGSIYYNEQFF	TGTGCCGTAACCGGACTAGCGGGGGGTTCGATATACTACAATGAGCAGTTCTTC
few	TRBV7-9	TRBD1	TRBJ1-1	CASSFGQGRTEAFF	TGTGCCAGCAGCTTCGGACAGGGGCGGACTGAAGCTTTCTTT
-	TRBV6-1	TRBD2	TRBJ2-4	CASLLAGGPVNIQYF	TGTGCCAGCCTTTTAGCGGGAGGGCCGGTAAACATTCAGTACTTC
once	TRBV7-8	-	TRBJ1-1	CASSPQVGRGEAFF	TGTGCCAGCAGCCCCCAAGTAGGTAGGGGAGAAGCTTTCTTT
-	TRBV21-1	-	TRBJ2-3	CASSKEGARGSTDTQYF	TGTGCCAGCAGCAAAGAGGGCGCCAGGGGTAGCACAGATACGCAGTATTTT
-	TRBV19	-	TRBJ1-2	CASSTPTGSGYTF	TGTGCCAGTAGTACCCCGACAGGTAGTGGCTACACCTTC
-	TRBV18	-	TRBJ1-6	CASSPPGTQNSPLHF	TGTGCCAGCTCACCACCCGGGACACAAAATTCACCCCTCCACTTT
-	TRBV30	-	TRBJ2-7	CAWRVQGREQYF	TGTGCCTGGAGAGTACAGGGTCGCGAGCAGTACTTC
-	TRBV6-5	-	TRBJ1-2	CASSKTDSWYGYTF	TGTGCCAGCAGTAAGACAGACAGTTGGTACGGCTACACCTTC